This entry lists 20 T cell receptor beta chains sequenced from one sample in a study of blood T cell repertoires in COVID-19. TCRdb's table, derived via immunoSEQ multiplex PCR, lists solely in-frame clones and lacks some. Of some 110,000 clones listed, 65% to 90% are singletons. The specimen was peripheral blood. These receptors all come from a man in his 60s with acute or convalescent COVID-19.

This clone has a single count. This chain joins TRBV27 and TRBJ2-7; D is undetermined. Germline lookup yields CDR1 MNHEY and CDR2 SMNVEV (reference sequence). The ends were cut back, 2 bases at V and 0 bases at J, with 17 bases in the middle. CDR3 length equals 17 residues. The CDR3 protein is CASSLVAAWLGSYEQYF. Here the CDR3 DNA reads TGTGCCAGCAGTTTAGTAGCCGCATGGTTGGGCTCCTACGAGCAGTACTTC.

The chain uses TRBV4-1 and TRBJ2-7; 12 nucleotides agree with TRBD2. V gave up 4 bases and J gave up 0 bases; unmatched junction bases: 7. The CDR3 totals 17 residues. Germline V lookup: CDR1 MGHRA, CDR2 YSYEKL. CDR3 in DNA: TGCGCCAGCAGCCCAAGACTAGCGGGGGATATCTCCTACGAGCAGTACTTC. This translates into CASSPRLAGDISYEQYF.

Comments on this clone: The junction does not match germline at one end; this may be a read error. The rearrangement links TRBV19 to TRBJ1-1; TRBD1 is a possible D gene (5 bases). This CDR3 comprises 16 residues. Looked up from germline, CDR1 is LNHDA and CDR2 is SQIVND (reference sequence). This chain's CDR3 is CANSRGQGPANTEAFF. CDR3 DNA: TGTGCCAATAGTCGAGGTCAGGGCCCCGCAAACACTGAAGCTTTCTTT.

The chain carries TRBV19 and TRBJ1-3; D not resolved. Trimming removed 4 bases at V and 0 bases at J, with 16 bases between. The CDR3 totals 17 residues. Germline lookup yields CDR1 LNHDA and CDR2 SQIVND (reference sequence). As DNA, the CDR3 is TGTGCCAGTAGTAACACGGGTCGCAGCTTCTCTGGAAACACCATATATTTT. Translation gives CASSNTGRSFSGNTIYF.

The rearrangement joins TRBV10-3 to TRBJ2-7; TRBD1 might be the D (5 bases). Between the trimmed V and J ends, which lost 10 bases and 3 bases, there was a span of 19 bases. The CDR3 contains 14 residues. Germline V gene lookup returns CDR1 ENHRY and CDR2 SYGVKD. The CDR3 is CATKGHLISYEQYF. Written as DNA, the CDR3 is TGTGCCACTAAAGGACACCTTATTAGCTACGAGCAGTACTTC.

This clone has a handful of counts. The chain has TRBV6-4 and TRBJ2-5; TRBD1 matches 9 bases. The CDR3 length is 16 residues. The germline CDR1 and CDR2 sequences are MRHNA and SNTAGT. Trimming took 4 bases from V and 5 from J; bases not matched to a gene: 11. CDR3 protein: CASSAPGTGRRETQYF. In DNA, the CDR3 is TGTGCCAGCAGTGCACCCGGGACAGGGAGGAGGGAGACCCAGTACTTC.

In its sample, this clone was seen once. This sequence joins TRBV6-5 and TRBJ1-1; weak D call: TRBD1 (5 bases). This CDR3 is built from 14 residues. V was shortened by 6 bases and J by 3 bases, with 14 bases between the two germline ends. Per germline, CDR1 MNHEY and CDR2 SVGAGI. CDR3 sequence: CASRLSGGDTEAFF. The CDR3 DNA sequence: TGTGCCAGCAGATTGTCAGGAGGGGACACTGAAGCTTTCTTT.

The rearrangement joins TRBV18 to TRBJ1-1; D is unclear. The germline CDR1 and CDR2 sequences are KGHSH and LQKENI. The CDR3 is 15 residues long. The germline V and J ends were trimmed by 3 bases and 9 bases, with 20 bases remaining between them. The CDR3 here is CASSPGQAVLNKAFF. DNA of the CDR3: TGTGCCAGCTCACCCGGCCAGGCCGTATTAAACAAAGCTTTCTTT. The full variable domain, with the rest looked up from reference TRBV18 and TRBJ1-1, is NAGVMQNPRHLVRRRGQEARLRCSPMKGHSHVYWYRQLPEEGLKFMVYLQKENIIDESGMPKERFSAEFPKEGPSILRIQQVVRGDSAAYFCASSPGQAVLNKAFFGQGTRLTVV.

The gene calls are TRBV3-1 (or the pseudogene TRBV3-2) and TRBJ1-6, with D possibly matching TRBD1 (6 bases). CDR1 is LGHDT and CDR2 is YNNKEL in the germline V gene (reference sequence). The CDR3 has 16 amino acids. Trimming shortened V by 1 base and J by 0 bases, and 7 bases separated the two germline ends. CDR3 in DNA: TGTGCCAGCAGCCAAGTGGGGGCCTCCTATAATTCACCCCTCCACTTT. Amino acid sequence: CASSQVGASYNSPLHF.

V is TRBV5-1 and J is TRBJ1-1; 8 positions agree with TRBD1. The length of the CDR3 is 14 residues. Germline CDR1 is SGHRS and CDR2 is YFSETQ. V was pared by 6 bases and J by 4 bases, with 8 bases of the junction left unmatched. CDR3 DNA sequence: TGCGCCAGCAACTCACAGGGGGTGGGCACTGAAGCTTTCTTT. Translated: CASNSQGVGTEAFF.

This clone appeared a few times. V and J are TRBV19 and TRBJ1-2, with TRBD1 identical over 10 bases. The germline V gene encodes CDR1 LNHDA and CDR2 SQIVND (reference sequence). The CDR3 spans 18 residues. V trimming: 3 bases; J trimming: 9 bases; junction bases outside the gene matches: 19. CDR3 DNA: TGTGCCAGTAGTATTTCGTTCGGACAGGGGGGAGCGATTTCGAGCTACACCTTC. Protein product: CASSISFGQGGAISSYTF. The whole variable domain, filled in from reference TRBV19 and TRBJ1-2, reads DGGITQSPKYLFRKEGQNVTLSCEQNLNHDAMYWYRQDPGQGLRLIYYSQIVNDFQKGDIAEGYSVSREKKESFPLTVTSAQKNPTAFYLCASSISFGQGGAISSYTFGSGTRLTVV.

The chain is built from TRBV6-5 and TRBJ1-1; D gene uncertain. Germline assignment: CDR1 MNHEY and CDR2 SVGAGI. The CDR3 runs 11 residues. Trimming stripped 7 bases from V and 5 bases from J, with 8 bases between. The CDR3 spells CASTRGTEAFF. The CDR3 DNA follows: TGTGCCAGCACGAGAGGGACTGAAGCTTTCTTT.

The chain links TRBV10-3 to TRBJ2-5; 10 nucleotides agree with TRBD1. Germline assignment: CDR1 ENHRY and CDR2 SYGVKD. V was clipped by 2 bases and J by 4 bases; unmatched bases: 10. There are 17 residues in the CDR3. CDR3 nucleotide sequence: TGTGCCATCAGTGAGCTATGGGGGACAGGGGCACGAGAGACCCAGTACTTC. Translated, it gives CAISELWGTGARETQYF.

CDR3 DNA sequence: TGTGCCAGCAGTTTATCCGGGACTAGCTGGGGCACAGATACGCAGTATTTT. This codes for CASSLSGTSWGTDTQYF. V and J are TRBV27 and TRBJ2-3; TRBD2 aligns across 9 bases. Trimming at V came to 0 bases and at J to 1 base, leaving 5 bases not matched to a gene. The CDR3 length is 17 residues. Germline V gives CDR1 MNHEY, CDR2 SMNVEV (reference sequence).

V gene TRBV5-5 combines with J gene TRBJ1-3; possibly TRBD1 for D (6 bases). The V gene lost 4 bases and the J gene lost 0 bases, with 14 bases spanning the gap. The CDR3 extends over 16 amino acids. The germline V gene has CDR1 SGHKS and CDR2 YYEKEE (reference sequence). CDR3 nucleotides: TGTGCCAGCAGCGTAGGGGACACCAACTCTGGAAACACCATATATTTT. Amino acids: CASSVGDTNSGNTIYF.

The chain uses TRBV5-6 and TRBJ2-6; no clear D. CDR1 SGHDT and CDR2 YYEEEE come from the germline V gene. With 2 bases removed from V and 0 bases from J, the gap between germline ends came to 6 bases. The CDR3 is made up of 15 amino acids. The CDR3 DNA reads TGTGCCAGCAGCTTTCGTAGCTCTGGGGCCAACGTCCTGACTTTC. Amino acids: CASSFRSSGANVLTF. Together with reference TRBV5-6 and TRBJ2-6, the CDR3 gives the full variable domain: DAGVTQSPTHLIKTRGQQVTLRCSPKSGHDTVSWYQQALGQGPQFIFQYYEEEERQRGNFPDRFSGHQFPNYSSELNVNALLLGDSALYLCASSFRSSGANVLTFGAGSRLTVL.

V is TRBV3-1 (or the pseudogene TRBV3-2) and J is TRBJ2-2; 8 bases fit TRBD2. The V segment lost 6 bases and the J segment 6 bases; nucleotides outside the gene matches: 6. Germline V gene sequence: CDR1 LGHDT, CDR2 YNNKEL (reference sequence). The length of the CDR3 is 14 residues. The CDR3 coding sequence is TGTGCCAGCAGAAGCGGGAGCTTCGCCGGGGAGCTGTTTTTT. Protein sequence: CASRSGSFAGELFF.

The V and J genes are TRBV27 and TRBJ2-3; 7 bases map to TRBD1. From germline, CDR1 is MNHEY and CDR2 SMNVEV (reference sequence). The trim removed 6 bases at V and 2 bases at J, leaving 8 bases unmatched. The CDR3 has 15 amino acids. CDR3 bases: TGTGCCAGCAGACAGGGGACCTTTAACACAGATACGCAGTATTTT. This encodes CASRQGTFNTDTQYF.

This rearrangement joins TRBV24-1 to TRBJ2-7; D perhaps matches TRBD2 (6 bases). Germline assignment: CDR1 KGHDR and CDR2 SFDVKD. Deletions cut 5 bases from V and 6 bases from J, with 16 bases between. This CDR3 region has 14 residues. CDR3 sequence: CATSAPGVGGEQYF. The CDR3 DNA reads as TGTGCCACCAGTGCCCCGGGGGTTGGAGGCGAGCAGTACTTC.

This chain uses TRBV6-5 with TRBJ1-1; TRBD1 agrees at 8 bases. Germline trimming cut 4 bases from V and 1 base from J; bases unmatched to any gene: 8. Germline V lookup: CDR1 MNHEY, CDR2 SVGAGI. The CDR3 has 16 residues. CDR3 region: CASSSYLTGANTEAFF. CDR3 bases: TGTGCCAGCAGTTCCTACCTGACAGGGGCGAACACTGAAGCTTTCTTT.